These 26 T cell receptor beta chains were all obtained from the same sample, sequenced in a study of PD-1 blockade in classical Hodgkin lymphoma (dated by TCRdb to the early 2020s). Reading the label with the study, this specimen's time point is: cycle 4 day 1 (C4D1), after more than 5 weeks of nivolumab. Every trial patient had relapsed following autologous stem cell transplantation, and prior brentuximab vedotin exposure was what differed among cohorts A, B and C. The method was the immunoSEQ multiplex PCR assay. Imported from immuneACCESS, the table was reduced by TCRdb to in-frame sequences with V and J called. These copies leave out some clones; in studies compared against another copy, an unresolved V gene accounts for under half, and the cause of the remainder is not known. The sample table contains about 61,000 clones; only one count was recorded for about 90% of them. In total, the top ten clones hold roughly 8.1% of the sample.

The input for sequencing was peripheral blood mononuclear cells (PBMCs), taken before the fourth cycle of nivolumab. These receptors all come from a human donor with classical Hodgkin lymphoma.

J is TRBJ2-1 and V is TRBV6-4; the D is unclear. Trimming pared 2 bases from V and 3 bases from J, leaving 8 bases between. The CDR3 spans 14 residues. In germline, CDR1 is MRHNA, CDR2 SNTAGT. The CDR3 protein is CASSDGLDYNEQFF. CDR3 nucleotides: TGTGCCAGCAGTGACGGTCTAGACTACAATGAGCAGTTCTTC.

The chain has TRBV6-5 and TRBJ1-4; D not resolved. V dropped 6 bases and J dropped 8 bases, with 13 bases sitting between them. CDR3 size: 13 residues. Germline CDR1 reads MNHEY; CDR2 reads SVGAGI. CDR3 sequence (DNA): TGTGCCAGCAGGAACAGAGGTTTGGAAAAACTGTTTTTT. This translates into CASRNRGLEKLFF.

This clone was counted a single time. The chain recombines TRBV6-5 with TRBJ2-1; D is undetermined. V dropped 6 bases and J dropped 7 bases, with 16 bases sitting between them. Germline lookup yields CDR1 MNHEY and CDR2 SVGAGI. The CDR3 is made up of 14 amino acids. The CDR3: CASSLDPLGNEQFF. Written as DNA, the CDR3 is TGTGCCAGCAGCTTAGACCCCCTGGGGAATGAGCAGTTCTTC.

The chain joins TRBV5-1 to TRBJ2-2, with a weak D call TRBD2 (6 bases). Germline assignment: CDR1 SGHRS and CDR2 YFSETQ. Between the trimmed V and J ends, which lost 2 bases and 0 bases, there was a span of 14 bases. This CDR3 has 17 amino acids. The CDR3: CASSFGGALSNTGELFF. The CDR3 DNA reads TGCGCCAGCAGCTTTGGAGGGGCCCTGTCGAACACCGGGGAGCTGTTTTTT.

CDR3 bases: TGTGCTAGTGGTTTAGCACGGTCCTACGAGCAGTACTTC. Protein sequence: CASGLARSYEQYF. The chain combines TRBV12-5 with TRBJ2-7; D not certain. This CDR3 is 13 amino acids long. V gave up 3 bases and J gave up 1 base, with 7 bases separating them. Per the germline V gene, CDR1 is LGHNT and CDR2 is FRNRAP. Complete variable domain (other parts from reference TRBV12-5 and TRBJ2-7): DARVTQTPRHKVTEMGQEVTMRCQPILGHNTVFWYRQTMMQGLELLAYFRNRAPLDDSGMPKDRFSAEMPDATLATLKIQPSEPRDSAVYFCASGLARSYEQYFGPGTRLTVT.

The chain carries TRBV5-1 and TRBJ1-1, with D uncertain. The CDR3 contains 15 residues. Trimming shortened V by 0 bases and J by 2 bases, and 11 bases separated the two germline ends. CDR1 is SGHRS and CDR2 is YFSETQ in the germline V gene. The CDR3 DNA follows: TGCGCCAGCAGCTTGGCCCCTCAAGACAACACTGAAGCTTTCTTT. Translating it yields CASSLAPQDNTEAFF.

This clone was seen a few times. The chain joins TRBV11-1 to TRBJ1-6; no clear D. Germline V gene sequence: CDR1 SGHAT, CDR2 FQDESV (reference sequence). The CDR3 has 14 residues. With 4 bases removed from V and 8 bases from J, the gap between germline ends came to 12 bases. CDR3 sequence reads: CASSSSDGDSPLHF. Here the CDR3 DNA reads TGTGCCAGCAGCTCGTCCGATGGGGATTCACCCCTCCACTTT.

This chain uses TRBV10-3 with TRBJ2-2; D might be TRBD1 (6 bases). V was pared by 4 bases and J by 2 bases, with 11 bases between. The CDR3 has 15 amino acids. Germline V gene lookup returns CDR1 ENHRY and CDR2 SYGVKD. CDR3 in DNA: TGTGCCATCAGTGTTTCCGGGACAAACACCGGGGAGCTGTTTTTT. Its protein is CAISVSGTNTGELFF.

This clone has more than one count but fewer than ten. CDR3 sequence: CASSLSMGAGEETQYF. As DNA, the CDR3 is TGTGCCAGCAGTTTATCGATGGGGGCGGGAGAAGAGACCCAGTACTTC. V gene TRBV27 combines with J gene TRBJ2-5, with D possibly being TRBD2 (7 bases). This CDR3 region has 16 residues. The V gene lost 0 bases and the J gene lost 3 bases, with 14 bases spanning the gap. From germline, CDR1 is MNHEY and CDR2 SMNVEV (reference sequence).

The chain combines TRBV6-6 with TRBJ1-1, with 7 bases aligning to TRBD1. The CDR3 contains 16 residues. The germline V gene encodes CDR1 MNHNY and CDR2 SVGAGI (reference sequence). The trim removed 5 bases at V and 3 bases at J, leaving 12 bases unmatched. The DNA of the CDR3 is TGTGCCAGCAGTCCCTCACCAGGGGGGGGCCACACTGAAGCTTTCTTT. Protein: CASSPSPGGGHTEAFF.

The chain combines TRBV6-6 with TRBJ1-2; tentatively, D is TRBD1 (6 bases). The CDR3 runs to 15 residues. Per the germline V gene, CDR1 is MNHNY and CDR2 is SVGAGI (reference sequence). V shed 0 bases and J shed 4 bases, with 12 bases lying between them. CDR3 loop: CASSYSGGPLYGYTF. The CDR3 DNA is TGTGCCAGCAGTTACTCTGGGGGGCCCCTCTATGGCTACACCTTC.

This sequence joins TRBV5-1 and TRBJ2-6; D uncertain. The CDR3 contains 15 residues. Deletions cut 0 bases from V and 0 bases from J, with 4 bases between. Germline CDR1 and CDR2: SGHRS and YFSETQ. CDR3 DNA: TGCGCCAGCAGCTTGGAGAACTCTGGGGCCAACGTCCTGACTTTC. Its translation is CASSLENSGANVLTF.

This clone was seen just once. The chain combines TRBV28 with TRBJ2-6; D call uncertain. The germline V gene encodes CDR1 MDHEN and CDR2 SYDVKM. This CDR3 has 14 amino acids. The V end lost 6 bases, the J end lost 0 bases, and 6 bases lay between the germline ends. CDR3 DNA: TGTGCCAGCAGGGATAGCTCTGGGGCCAACGTCCTGACTTTC. It translates to CASRDSSGANVLTF. Combining the CDR3 with reference TRBV28 and TRBJ2-6 gives the whole variable domain DVKVTQSSRYLVKRTGEKVFLECVQDMDHENMFWYRQDPGLGLRLIYFSYDVKMKEKGDIPEGYSVSREKKERFSLILESASTNQTSMYLCASRDSSGANVLTFGAGSRLTVL.

The rearrangement uses TRBV30 and TRBJ1-3; 7 nucleotides match TRBD1. Germline CDR1 GTSNPN, CDR2 SVGIG (reference sequence). The ends lost 1 base at V and 4 bases at J; junction bases unmatched: 7. This CDR3 region has 15 residues. The CDR3 DNA reads TGTGCCTGGAGTGGACAGGGCGCTAAAGGAAACACCATATATTTT. Protein sequence: CAWSGQGAKGNTIYF.

The V and J genes are TRBV27 and TRBJ1-1, with no clear D. V was trimmed by 5 bases and J by 0 bases, leaving 7 bases between them. This CDR3 spans 13 amino acids. Germline CDR1 is MNHEY and CDR2 is SMNVEV (reference sequence). CDR3 DNA sequence: TGTGCCAGCAGTGGACGGATGAACACTGAAGCTTTCTTT. Amino acids: CASSGRMNTEAFF.

The genes are TRBV11-1 and TRBJ1-1; 8 bases line up with TRBD1. V trimming: 4 bases; J trimming: 5 bases; junction bases outside the gene matches: 9. This CDR3 is 15 amino acids long. Germline-derived CDR1 and CDR2 are SGHAT and FQDESV (reference sequence). CDR3 protein: CASSSSRGQGTEAFF. In DNA, the CDR3 is TGTGCCAGCAGCTCAAGCAGGGGGCAGGGGACTGAAGCTTTCTTT.

This clone was counted between two and nine times. The chain couples TRBV30 to TRBJ2-3; TRBD1 might be the D (5 bases). CDR3 length equals 11 residues. V was pared by 5 bases and J by 7 bases, with 10 bases between. Germline V gene lookup returns CDR1 GTSNPN and CDR2 SVGIG (reference sequence). The CDR3 here is CAWDRQYTQYF. In DNA, the CDR3 is TGTGCCTGGGATAGACAGTATACGCAGTATTTT.

This sequence joins TRBV5-1 and TRBJ2-3; D gene unclear. Looked up from germline, CDR1 is SGHRS and CDR2 is YFSETQ. CDR3 length: 14 residues. Trimming removed 0 bases from V and 1 base from J, with 6 bases in between. This CDR3 reads CASSLGTRTDTQYF. CDR3 DNA sequence: TGCGCCAGCAGCTTGGGCACGCGCACAGATACGCAGTATTTT.

The rearrangement uses TRBV5-1 and TRBJ1-2; TRBD1 agrees at 7 bases. The CDR3 is 14 residues long. After removal of 2 bases from V and 6 bases from J, the junction contained 7 bases not matched to a gene. The germline V gene encodes CDR1 SGHRS and CDR2 YFSETQ. The chain's CDR3 is CASSLVQGQDGYTF. The CDR3, as DNA: TGCGCCAGCAGCTTAGTACAGGGGCAGGATGGCTACACCTTC.

The J gene is TRBJ2-7, the V gene TRBV10-2; D unresolved. Trimming removed 3 bases from V and 3 bases from J, with 12 bases in between. CDR1 is WSHSY, CDR2 SAAADI, per germline. The CDR3 length is 14 residues. The CDR3 sequence: CASSEGGYSYEQYF. CDR3 in DNA: TGCGCCAGCAGTGAAGGCGGATATAGCTACGAGCAGTACTTC.

The gene calls are TRBV5-1 and TRBJ2-2; 7 nucleotides align to TRBD1. The CDR3 covers 16 residues. The junction had 6 bases not matched to a gene; V was cut back by 0 bases and J by 4 bases. The germline gives CDR1 SGHRS, CDR2 YFSETQ. The CDR3 loop is CASSLVGRGITGELFF. Here the CDR3 DNA reads TGCGCCAGCAGCTTGGTTGGCAGGGGGATCACCGGGGAGCTGTTTTTT.

This clone appeared a single time. The rearrangement links TRBV5-1 to TRBJ1-2, with TRBD1 identical over 8 bases. J gave up 8 bases and V 4 bases, and 7 bases lay outside the gene matches. Germline CDR1 and CDR2: SGHRS and YFSETQ. The CDR3 is made up of 13 amino acids. The CDR3 loop is CASSKDRERGYTF. The CDR3 coding sequence is TGCGCCAGCAGCAAGGACAGGGAGCGGGGCTACACCTTC.

The gene calls are TRBV2 and TRBJ2-2; 7 bases fit TRBD1. Germline V lookup: CDR1 SNHLY, CDR2 FYNNEI. V shed 7 bases and J 5 bases; nucleotides not matched to a gene: 4. This CDR3 has 13 amino acids. The CDR3 reads CASKAQGTGELFF. The CDR3 DNA follows: TGTGCCAGCAAAGCACAGGGGACCGGGGAGCTGTTTTTT.

V is TRBV5-1 and J is TRBJ1-2; weak D call: TRBD1 (5 bases). Trimming left V 7 bases short and J 1 base short, with 17 bases between. Per the germline V gene, CDR1 is SGHRS and CDR2 is YFSETQ. The CDR3 extends over 15 amino acids. The CDR3 reads CASGGFASNNYGYTF. The DNA for the CDR3 is TGCGCCAGCGGGGGATTTGCTTCCAATAACTATGGCTACACCTTC.

The CDR3 region is CASSQHGQGLGNTEAFF. The CDR3 DNA reads as TGCGCCAGCAGCCAACACGGACAGGGGCTTGGGAACACTGAAGCTTTCTTT. The rearrangement uses TRBV4-1 and TRBJ1-1, with 9 nucleotides matching TRBD1. Unmatched junction bases numbered 8, after V lost 2 bases and J lost 1 base. Germline values: CDR1 MGHRA, CDR2 YSYEKL. The CDR3 covers 17 residues.

The chain recombines TRBV5-4 with TRBJ1-1; D is uncertain. The V and J ends lost 4 bases and 9 bases respectively, with 16 bases between them. The germline V gene has CDR1 SGHNT and CDR2 YYREEE (reference sequence). There are 13 residues in the CDR3. The CDR3 sequence: CASSPDPAVKAFF. The CDR3 DNA follows: TGTGCCAGCAGCCCCGATCCCGCGGTAAAAGCTTTCTTT.